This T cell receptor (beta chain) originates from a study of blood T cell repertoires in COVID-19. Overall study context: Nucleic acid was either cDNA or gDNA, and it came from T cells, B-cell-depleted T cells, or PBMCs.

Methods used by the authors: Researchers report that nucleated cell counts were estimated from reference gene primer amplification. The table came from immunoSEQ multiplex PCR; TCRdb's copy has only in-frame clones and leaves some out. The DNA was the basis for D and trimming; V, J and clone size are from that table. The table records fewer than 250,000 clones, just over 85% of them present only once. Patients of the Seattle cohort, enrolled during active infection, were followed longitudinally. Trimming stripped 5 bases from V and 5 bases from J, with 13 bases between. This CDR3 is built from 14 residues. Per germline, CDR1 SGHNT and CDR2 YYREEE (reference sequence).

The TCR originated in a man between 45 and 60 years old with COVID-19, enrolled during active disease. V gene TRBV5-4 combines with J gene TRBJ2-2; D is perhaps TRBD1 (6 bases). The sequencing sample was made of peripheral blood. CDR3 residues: CASRPGDETGELFF. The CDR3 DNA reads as TGTGCCAGCAGACCAGGGGACGAAACCGGGGAGCTGTTTTTT.